This T cell receptor beta chain was identified during a study of cytotoxic CD8 clonotypes in ibrutinib-treated CLL. Trimming stripped 7 bases from V and 6 bases from J, with 9 bases between. The CDR3 has 11 residues. Germline V lookup: CDR1 SGDLS, CDR2 YYNGEE. Assay: immunoSEQ multiplex PCR; the TCRdb copy retains only in-frame clones and omits some. Here the sample spans hundreds of thousands of clones, around 70% being singletons. This specimen was PBMCs, taken after 24 months of ibrutinib treatment. The chain has TRBV9 and TRBJ2-3; no clear D gene. The receptor comes from a human donor with chronic lymphocytic leukemia. CDR3 in DNA: TGTGCCAGCGGCCCCCCGGATACGCAGTATTTT. Amino acids: CASGPPDTQYF.